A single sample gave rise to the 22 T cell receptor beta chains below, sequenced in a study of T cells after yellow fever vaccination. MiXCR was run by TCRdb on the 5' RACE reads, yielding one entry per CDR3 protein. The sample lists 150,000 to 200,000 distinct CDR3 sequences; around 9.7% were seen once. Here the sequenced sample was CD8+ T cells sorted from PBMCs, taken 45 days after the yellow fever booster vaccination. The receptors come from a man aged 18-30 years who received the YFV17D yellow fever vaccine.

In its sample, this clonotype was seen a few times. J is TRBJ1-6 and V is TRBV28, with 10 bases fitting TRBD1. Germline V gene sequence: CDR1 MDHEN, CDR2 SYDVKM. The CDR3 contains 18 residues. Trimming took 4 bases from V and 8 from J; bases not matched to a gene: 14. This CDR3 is CASSSLRDRGFLDSPLHF. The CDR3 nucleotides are TGTGCCAGCAGTTCCCTCCGGGACAGGGGATTTTTGGATTCACCCCTCCACTTT.

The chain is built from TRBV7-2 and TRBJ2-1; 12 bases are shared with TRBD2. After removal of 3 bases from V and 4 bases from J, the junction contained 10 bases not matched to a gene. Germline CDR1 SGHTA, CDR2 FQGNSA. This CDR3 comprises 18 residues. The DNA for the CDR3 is TGTGCCAGCAGCTTTTCTGTAGCGACTAGCGGGGGATACAATGAGCAGTTCTTC. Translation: CASSFSVATSGGYNEQFF.

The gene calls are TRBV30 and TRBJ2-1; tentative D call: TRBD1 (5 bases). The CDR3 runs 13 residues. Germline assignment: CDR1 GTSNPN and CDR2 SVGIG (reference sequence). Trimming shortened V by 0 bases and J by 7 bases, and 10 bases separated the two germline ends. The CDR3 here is CAWSVQVGNEQFF. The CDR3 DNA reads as TGTGCCTGGAGTGTACAGGTGGGGAATGAGCAGTTCTTC.

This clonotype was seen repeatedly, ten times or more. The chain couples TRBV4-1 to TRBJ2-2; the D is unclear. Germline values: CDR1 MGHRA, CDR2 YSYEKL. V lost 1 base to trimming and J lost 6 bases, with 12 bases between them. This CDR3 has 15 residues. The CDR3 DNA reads TGCGCCAGCAGCCAAGGGTTCAGGATGCCCGGGGAGCTGTTTTTT. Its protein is CASSQGFRMPGELFF.

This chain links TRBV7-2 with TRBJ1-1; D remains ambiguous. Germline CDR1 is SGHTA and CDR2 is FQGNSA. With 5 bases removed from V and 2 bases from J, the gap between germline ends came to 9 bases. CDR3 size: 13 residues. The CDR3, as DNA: TGTGCCAGCAGCCGGGCCCTAAACACTGAAGCTTTCTTT. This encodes CASSRALNTEAFF. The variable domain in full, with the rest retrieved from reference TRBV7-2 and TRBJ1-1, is GAGVSQSPSNKVTEKGKDVELRCDPISGHTALYWYRQSLGQGLEFLIYFQGNSAPDKSGLPSDRFSAERTGGSVSTLTIQRTQQEDSAVYLCASSRALNTEAFFGQGTRLTVV.

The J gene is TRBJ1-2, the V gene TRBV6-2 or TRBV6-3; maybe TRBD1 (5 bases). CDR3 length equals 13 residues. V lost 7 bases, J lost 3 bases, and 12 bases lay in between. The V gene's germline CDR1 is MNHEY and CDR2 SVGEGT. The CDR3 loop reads CASIGGAYYGYTF. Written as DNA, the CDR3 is TGTGCCAGCATCGGGGGAGCCTACTATGGCTACACCTTC.

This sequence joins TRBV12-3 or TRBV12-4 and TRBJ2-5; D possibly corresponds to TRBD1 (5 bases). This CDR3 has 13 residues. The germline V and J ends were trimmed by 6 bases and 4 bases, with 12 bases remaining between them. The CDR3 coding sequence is TGTGCCAGCAGCCCTCCTCAGGGAGAGACCCAGTACTTC. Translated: CASSPPQGETQYF.

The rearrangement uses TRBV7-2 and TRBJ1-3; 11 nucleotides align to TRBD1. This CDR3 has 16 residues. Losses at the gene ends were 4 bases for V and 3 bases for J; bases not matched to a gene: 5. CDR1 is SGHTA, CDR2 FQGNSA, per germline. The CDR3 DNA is TGTGCCAGCAGCTCCCGGACAGGGGGCGTTGGAAACACCATATATTTT. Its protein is CASSSRTGGVGNTIYF.

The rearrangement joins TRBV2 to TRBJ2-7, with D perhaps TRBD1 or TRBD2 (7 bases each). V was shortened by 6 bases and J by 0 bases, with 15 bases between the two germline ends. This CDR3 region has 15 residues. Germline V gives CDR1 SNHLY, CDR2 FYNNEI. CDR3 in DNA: TGTGCCAGCAGGGGGGAGGGGACAGCCTCCTACGAGCAGTACTTC. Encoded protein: CASRGEGTASYEQYF.

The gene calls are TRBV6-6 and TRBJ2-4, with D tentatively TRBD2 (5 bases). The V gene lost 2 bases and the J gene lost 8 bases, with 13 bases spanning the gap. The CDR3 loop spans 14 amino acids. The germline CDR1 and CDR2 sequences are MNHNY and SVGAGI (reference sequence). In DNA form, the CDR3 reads TGTGCCAGCAGTTACGAAGATGACTATGACATTCAGTACTTC. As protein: CASSYEDDYDIQYF.

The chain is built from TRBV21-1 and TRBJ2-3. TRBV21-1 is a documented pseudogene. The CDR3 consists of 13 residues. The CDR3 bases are TGTGCCAGCAGCAATACATTAACAGATACGCAGTATTTT. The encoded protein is CASSNTLTDTQYF.

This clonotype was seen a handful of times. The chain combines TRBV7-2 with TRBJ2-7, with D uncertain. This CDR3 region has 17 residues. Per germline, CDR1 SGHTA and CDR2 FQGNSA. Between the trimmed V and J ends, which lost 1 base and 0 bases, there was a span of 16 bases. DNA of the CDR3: TGTGCCAGCAGCTTAGATTCTGATATGTCTGGCTCCTACGAGCAGTACGTC. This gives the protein CASSLDSDMSGSYEQYV.

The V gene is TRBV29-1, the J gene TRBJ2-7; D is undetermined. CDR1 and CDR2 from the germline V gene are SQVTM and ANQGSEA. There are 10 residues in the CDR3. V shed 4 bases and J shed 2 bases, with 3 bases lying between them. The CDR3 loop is CSVVPYEQYF. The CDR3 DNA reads TGCAGCGTTGTTCCCTACGAGCAGTACTTC.

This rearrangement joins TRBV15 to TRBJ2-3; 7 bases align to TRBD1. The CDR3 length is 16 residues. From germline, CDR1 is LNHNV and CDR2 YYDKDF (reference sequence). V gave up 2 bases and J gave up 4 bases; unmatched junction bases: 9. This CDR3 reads CATSRFRDSGADTQYF. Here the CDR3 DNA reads TGTGCCACCAGCAGATTCCGGGACAGTGGGGCAGATACGCAGTATTTT.

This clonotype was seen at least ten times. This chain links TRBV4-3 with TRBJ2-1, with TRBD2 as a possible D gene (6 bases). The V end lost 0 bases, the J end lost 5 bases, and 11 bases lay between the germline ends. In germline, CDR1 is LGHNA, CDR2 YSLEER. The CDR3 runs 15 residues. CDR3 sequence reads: CASSQDGGYHNEQFF. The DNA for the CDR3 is TGCGCCAGCAGCCAAGATGGGGGGTACCACAATGAGCAGTTCTTC.

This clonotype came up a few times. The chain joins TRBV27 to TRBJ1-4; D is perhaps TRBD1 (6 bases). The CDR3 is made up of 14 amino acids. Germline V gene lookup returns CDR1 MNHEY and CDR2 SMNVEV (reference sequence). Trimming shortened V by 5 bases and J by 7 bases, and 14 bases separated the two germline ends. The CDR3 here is CASSLREGGEKLFF. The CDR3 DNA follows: TGTGCCAGCAGTCTCAGGGAAGGGGGTGAAAAACTGTTTTTT.

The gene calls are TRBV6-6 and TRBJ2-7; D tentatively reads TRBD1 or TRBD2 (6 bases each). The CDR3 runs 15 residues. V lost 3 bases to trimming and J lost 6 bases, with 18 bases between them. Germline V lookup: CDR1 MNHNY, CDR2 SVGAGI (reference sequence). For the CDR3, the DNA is TGTGCCAGCAGTTATAACGGTTTGGGGGGCGTCGAGCAGTACGTC. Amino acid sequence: CASSYNGLGGVEQYV.

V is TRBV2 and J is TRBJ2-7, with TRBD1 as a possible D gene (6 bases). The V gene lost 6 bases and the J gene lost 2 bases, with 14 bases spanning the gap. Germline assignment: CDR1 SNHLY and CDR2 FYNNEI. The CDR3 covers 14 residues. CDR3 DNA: TGTGCCAGCAGCTCGGCGGCAGGGGCCTACGAGCAGTACTTC. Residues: CASSSAAGAYEQYF.

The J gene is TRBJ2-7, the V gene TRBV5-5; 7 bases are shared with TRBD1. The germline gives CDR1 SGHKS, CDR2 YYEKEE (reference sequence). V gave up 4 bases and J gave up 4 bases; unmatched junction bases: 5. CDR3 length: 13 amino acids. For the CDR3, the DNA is TGTGCCAGCAGCAATTCCAGGGGGTACGAGCAGTACTTC. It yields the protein CASSNSRGYEQYF.

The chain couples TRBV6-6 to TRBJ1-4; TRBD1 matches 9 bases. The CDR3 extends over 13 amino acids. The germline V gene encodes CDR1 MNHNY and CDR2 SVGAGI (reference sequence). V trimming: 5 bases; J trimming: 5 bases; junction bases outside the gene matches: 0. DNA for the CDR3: TGTGCCAGCAGTGGGACAGGGAATGAAAAACTGTTTTTT. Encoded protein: CASSGTGNEKLFF.

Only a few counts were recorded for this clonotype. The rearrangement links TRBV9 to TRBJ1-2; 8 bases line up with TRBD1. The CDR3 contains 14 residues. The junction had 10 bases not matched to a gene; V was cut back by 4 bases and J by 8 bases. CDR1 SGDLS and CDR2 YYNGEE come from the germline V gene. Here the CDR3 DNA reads TGTGCCAGCAGCTCCAGGACAGGGAGAGTGGGCTACACCTTC. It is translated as CASSSRTGRVGYTF.

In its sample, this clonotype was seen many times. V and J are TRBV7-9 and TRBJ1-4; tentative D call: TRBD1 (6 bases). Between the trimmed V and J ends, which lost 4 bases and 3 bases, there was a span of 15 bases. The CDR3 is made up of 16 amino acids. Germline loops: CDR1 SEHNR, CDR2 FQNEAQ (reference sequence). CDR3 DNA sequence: TGTGCCAGCAGCTCAGGGGACGGCGGGGCTAATGAAAAACTGTTTTTT. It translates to CASSSGDGGANEKLFF. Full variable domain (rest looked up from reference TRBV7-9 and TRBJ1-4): DTGVSQNPRHKITKRGQNVTFRCDPISEHNRLYWYRQTLGQGPEFLTYFQNEAQLEKSRLLSDRFSAERPKGSFSTLEIQRTEQGDSAMYLCASSSGDGGANEKLFFGSGTQLSVL.